This T cell receptor beta chain comes out of a study of CD8 T cells in Susac syndrome. Study-level findings and limits: Total CD8+ repertoires held 15 to 20 Susac-specific public clones, while CD8+ TEMRA repertoires held about five.

Reverse transcription of about 0.45 to 1 ug RNA used random hexamers. In TCRdb, the immunoSEQ multiplex PCR reads were re-called with MiXCR into one record per CDR3 protein. The sample has roughly 110,000 distinct CDR3 sequences, approximately 93% seen once. This clonotype was detected once. Its specificity is not known. CDR3 size: 16 residues. Trimming took 5 bases from V and 0 from J; bases not matched to a gene: 6. Sequencing was carried out using CD8+ T cells from PBMCs. The V call is TRBV12-3 or TRBV12-4, the J call TRBJ2-5, with 10 bases matching TRBD2. This clonotype was sampled from a human donor with Susac syndrome. The CDR3 sequence: CASSPRAGGNQETQYF. CDR3 sequence (DNA): TGTGCCAGCAGTCCCAGAGCGGGGGGGAACCAAGAGACCCAGTACTTC.